The T cell receptor beta chain under discussion was sequenced for a study of control samples from healthy donors and cancer patients. The data were produced by immunoSEQ multiplex PCR, yet TCRdb's version contains in-frame clones alone and is incomplete. The sample carries 98,000 or so clones, approximately 90% recorded once. Germline V gene sequence: CDR1 SGHNT, CDR2 YENEEA. V trimming: 5 bases; J trimming: 5 bases; junction bases outside the gene matches: 4. The CDR3 is 15 amino acids. Specimen: blood. The chain joins TRBV11-3 to TRBJ2-1; 12 bases match TRBD2. This clonotype was sampled from a woman aged 70-85 years in good health. The CDR3 is CASSLAGGWDNEQFF. CDR3 bases: TGTGCCAGCAGCCTAGCGGGAGGGTGGGACAATGAGCAGTTCTTC.